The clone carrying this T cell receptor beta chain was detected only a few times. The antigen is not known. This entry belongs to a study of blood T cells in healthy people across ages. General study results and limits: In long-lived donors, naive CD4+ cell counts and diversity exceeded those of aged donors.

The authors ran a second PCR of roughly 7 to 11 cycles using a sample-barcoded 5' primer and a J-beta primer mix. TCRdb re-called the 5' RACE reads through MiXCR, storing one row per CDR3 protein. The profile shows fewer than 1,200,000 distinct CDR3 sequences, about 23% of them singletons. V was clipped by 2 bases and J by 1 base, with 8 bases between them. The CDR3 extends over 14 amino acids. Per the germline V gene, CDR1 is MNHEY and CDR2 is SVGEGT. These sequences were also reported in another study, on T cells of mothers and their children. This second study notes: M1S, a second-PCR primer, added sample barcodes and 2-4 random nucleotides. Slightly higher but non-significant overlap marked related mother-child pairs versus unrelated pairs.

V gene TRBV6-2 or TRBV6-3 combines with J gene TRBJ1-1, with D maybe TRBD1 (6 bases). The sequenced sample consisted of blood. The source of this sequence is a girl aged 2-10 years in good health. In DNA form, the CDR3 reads TGTGCCAGCAGTTACCCGGGACAGAACACTGAAGCTTTCTTT. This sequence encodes CASSYPGQNTEAFF.